This entry describes one T cell receptor (beta chain). CDR1 is MNHEY and CDR2 is SVGAGI in the germline V gene. There are 14 residues in the CDR3. V lost 2 bases, J lost 5 bases, and 5 bases stayed unmatched. A universal primer site was added by template switching, and unique molecular identifiers were carried by the cDNA. One entry per CDR3 protein results from TCRdb running MiXCR on the 5' RACE reads. The data show approximately 250,000 distinct CDR3 sequences, 6.5% seen once. This record comes from a study of identical twins. These data were likewise used in another study, on T cells expressing NK-cell markers. That paper adds: Seven of the eight sequenced donors were classified as HCMV-seropositive, and one was classified as seronegative. Dominant NKG2C+ clonotype frequencies of roughly 1.0-7.5% of CD8+ T cells were measured in over five donors.

This sequence was found in a woman aged 18-29 years in good health. Sequences were obtained from CD8+ T cells sorted from blood. The chain employs TRBV6-5 and TRBJ1-1, with 7 bases identical to TRBD1. CDR3 DNA sequence: TGTGCCAGCAGTTACGCGACAGGGTTGACTGAAGCTTTCTTT. This translates into CASSYATGLTEAFF.